Presented here are 29 T cell receptor beta chains from one specimen sequenced in a study of neurological immune-mediated disorders. One entry per CDR3 protein, called by TCRdb with MiXCR from the 5' RACE reads. The sample carries more than 35,000 distinct CDR3 sequences, 2.5% to 3.5% recorded once. Sequenced sample: PBMCs. The source of these receptors is a woman in her 50s with multiple sclerosis.

This clonotype was found many times. The gene calls are TRBV7-6 and TRBJ2-3; weak D call: TRBD2 (6 bases). CDR3 length: 13 amino acids. Germline V lookup: CDR1 SGHVS, CDR2 FNYEAQ. The ends were cut back, 5 bases at V and 1 base at J, with 7 bases in the middle. CDR3 bases: TGTGCCAGCAGCCCTAGCGGCACAGATACGCAGTATTTT. Its protein is CASSPSGTDTQYF.

The sample holds many counts of this clonotype. The CDR3 loop reads CASNERAGPSPYNEQFF. The CDR3 nucleotides are TGTGCCAGCAACGAGCGGGCGGGACCGTCGCCCTACAATGAGCAGTTCTTC. This chain connects TRBV6-5 to TRBJ2-1, with a weak D call TRBD2 (6 bases). The CDR3 sequence is 17 residues long. From germline, CDR1 is MNHEY and CDR2 SVGAGI. The V gene lost 7 bases and the J gene lost 2 bases, with 21 bases spanning the gap.

In its sample, this clonotype was seen many times. This rearrangement joins TRBV5-1 to TRBJ2-2, with TRBD2 matching over 8 bases. J lost 3 bases, V lost 0 bases, and 13 bases had no gene match. The CDR3 extends over 19 amino acids. Germline values: CDR1 SGHRS, CDR2 YFSETQ. CDR3 sequence reads: CASSLATGGRSRDTGELFF. The CDR3 bases are TGCGCCAGCAGCTTGGCAACCGGCGGGAGGTCGCGGGACACCGGGGAGCTGTTTTTT.

This clonotype was counted many times. The rearrangement uses TRBV20-1 and TRBJ2-2, with D possibly being TRBD1 (6 bases). V was shortened by 4 bases and J by 1 base, with 16 bases between the two germline ends. Germline-derived CDR1 and CDR2 are DFQATT and SNEGSKA (reference sequence). CDR3 length: 16 residues. The CDR3 protein is CSAKGPGTKNTGELFF. DNA of the CDR3: TGCAGTGCTAAGGGCCCCGGGACAAAGAACACCGGGGAGCTGTTTTTT.

This clonotype was recorded at least ten times. This sequence joins TRBV7-9 and TRBJ2-2, with D maybe TRBD2 (5 bases). CDR1 is SEHNR and CDR2 is FQNEAQ in the germline V gene (reference sequence). This CDR3 has 13 residues. The V and J ends lost 4 bases and 6 bases respectively, with 9 bases between them. DNA for the CDR3: TGTGCCAGCAGCTCAACTAGTTCCGGGGAGCTGTTTTTT. Translated, it gives CASSSTSSGELFF.

This clonotype appeared many times. This chain uses TRBV5-1 with TRBJ2-4; D remains ambiguous. CDR1 is SGHRS and CDR2 is YFSETQ in the germline V gene. Trimming shortened V by 2 bases and J by 5 bases, and 14 bases separated the two germline ends. This CDR3 spans 15 amino acids. CDR3 sequence (DNA): TGCGCCAGCAGCTTCGAAGGGCCACCTCAAAACATTCAGTACTTC. Residues: CASSFEGPPQNIQYF.

The table lists this clonotype with many counts. The V and J genes are TRBV7-3 and TRBJ2-1; 15 positions match TRBD2. Germline lookup yields CDR1 SGHTA and CDR2 FQGTGA. After removal of 5 bases from V and 4 bases from J, the junction contained 0 bases not matched to a gene. The CDR3 covers 15 residues. The CDR3 DNA follows: TGTGCCAGCAGCGGACTAGCGGGAGGGTACAATGAGCAGTTCTTC. This translates into CASSGLAGGYNEQFF.

This clonotype was picked up many times. The chain couples TRBV5-1 to TRBJ2-5, with no clear D. Trimming took 4 bases from V and 1 from J, leaving 14 bases between them. The CDR3 contains 15 residues. The V gene's germline CDR1 is SGHRS and CDR2 YFSETQ. The chain's CDR3 is CASSLQDLAQETQYF. The CDR3 DNA is TGCGCCAGCAGCCTCCAGGACCTGGCCCAAGAGACCCAGTACTTC.

This clonotype was seen ten or more times. The rearrangement joins TRBV7-3 to TRBJ2-3, with a weak D call TRBD1 (5 bases). The ends were cut back, 0 bases at V and 1 base at J, with 8 bases in the middle. There are 15 residues in the CDR3. In germline, CDR1 is SGHTA, CDR2 FQGTGA. CDR3 sequence reads: CASSLTGLGTDTQYF. The DNA of the CDR3 is TGTGCCAGCAGCTTAACGGGGCTAGGCACAGATACGCAGTATTTT.

This clonotype was counted many times. The chain couples TRBV20-1 to TRBJ1-5; perhaps TRBD1 as D (5 bases). The CDR3 is 12 amino acids. The germline V gene encodes CDR1 DFQATT and CDR2 SNEGSKA (reference sequence). V shed 3 bases and J shed 7 bases, with 10 bases lying between them. The CDR3 sequence is CSARQGLQPQHF. In DNA, the CDR3 is TGCAGTGCTAGGCAGGGTCTGCAGCCCCAGCATTTT.

This clonotype was recorded at least ten times. This chain joins TRBV15 and TRBJ2-3, with 9 positions matching TRBD1. Germline assignment: CDR1 LNHNV and CDR2 YYDKDF (reference sequence). Unmatched junction bases numbered 2, after V lost 0 bases and J lost 1 base. The CDR3 runs 16 residues. The DNA of the CDR3 is TGTGCCACCAGCAGAGATCGGACAGGGGGCACAGATACGCAGTATTTT. This gives the protein CATSRDRTGGTDTQYF.

This clonotype has a count of ten or more. CDR3 bases: TGTGCCAGCAGCCTACCCGGGACCTTCAATGAGCAGTTCTTC. Its protein product is CASSLPGTFNEQFF. The rearrangement uses TRBV7-6 and TRBJ2-1, with D perhaps assigned TRBD1 or TRBD2 (5 bases each). The length of the CDR3 is 14 residues. Germline V lookup: CDR1 SGHVS, CDR2 FNYEAQ. The V gene lost 5 bases and the J gene lost 6 bases, with 14 bases spanning the gap.

This clonotype was detected ten times or more. The chain employs TRBV11-2 and TRBJ2-4; 10 bases are a match to TRBD1. The germline V gene has CDR1 SGHAT and CDR2 FQNNGV. Trimming took 1 base from V and 0 from J; bases not matched to a gene: 12. The CDR3 contains 20 residues. The CDR3 DNA follows: TGTGCCAGCAGCTTAGGGGTTGGGACAGGGGTTATGTTAGCCAAAAACATTCAGTACTTC. Translating it yields CASSLGVGTGVMLAKNIQYF.

The genes are TRBV3-1 and TRBJ2-5, with 10 bases fitting TRBD2. The germline CDR1 and CDR2 sequences are LGHDT and YNNKEL (reference sequence). The CDR3 extends over 15 amino acids. Unmatched junction bases numbered 5, after V lost 2 bases and J lost 5 bases. The DNA of the CDR3 is TGTGCCAGCAGCCAACCGGGACTAGCGCGTGAGACCCAGTACTTC. As protein: CASSQPGLARETQYF.

This clonotype has at least ten counts. A read error is likely, as this CDR3 ends without the conserved phenylalanine or tryptophan. This rearrangement joins TRBV16 to TRBJ1-4, with TRBD1 matching over 8 bases. The CDR3 sequence is 16 residues long. V dropped 3 bases and J dropped 8; count of bases not matched to a gene: 11. Germline V gene lookup returns CDR1 KGHSY and CDR2 FQNENV. The CDR3 spells CASSHPTGGFAEKLFN. The CDR3 region has the DNA TGTGCCAGCAGCCACCCAACAGGGGGATTCGCCGAAAAACTGTTTAAT.

This clonotype has ten or more counts. The rearrangement uses TRBV20-1 and TRBJ1-5; 7 bases are shared with TRBD1. The length of the CDR3 is 14 residues. The trim removed 4 bases at V and 4 bases at J, leaving 7 bases unmatched. In germline, CDR1 is DFQATT, CDR2 SNEGSKA (reference sequence). The CDR3 loop is CSAIDRVFNQPQHF. The CDR3 DNA is TGCAGTGCTATAGACAGGGTTTTTAATCAGCCCCAGCATTTT.

This clonotype occurred many times. V gene TRBV12-3 or TRBV12-4 combines with J gene TRBJ2-5, with TRBD2 matching over 8 bases. This CDR3 has 15 residues. With 6 bases clipped from V and 3 bases from J, the junction kept 9 bases outside the gene matches. The CDR3 DNA is TGTGCCAGCAGACCCTCGGGGGGGTTGGAAGAGACCCAGTACTTC. Translation: CASRPSGGLEETQYF.

This clonotype was recorded many times. The CDR3 sequence is CASSLGPRGRRGEQFF. In DNA, the CDR3 is TGTGCCAGCAGCTTAGGACCTCGTGGGAGACGGGGTGAGCAGTTCTTC. The chain couples TRBV7-9 to TRBJ2-1; a possible D gene is TRBD2 (5 bases). V was pared by 1 base and J by 9 bases, with 19 bases between. CDR3 length equals 16 residues. CDR1 and CDR2 from the germline V gene are SEHNR and FQNEAQ (reference sequence).

This clonotype was counted at least ten times. The chain joins TRBV28 to TRBJ2-1; D is undetermined. Germline CDR1 MDHEN, CDR2 SYDVKM. V gave up 7 bases and J gave up 8 bases, with 9 bases separating them. The CDR3 runs to 11 residues. The CDR3 DNA reads as TGTGCCAGCAACGGCGGCGATGAGCAGTTCTTC. Protein sequence: CASNGGDEQFF.

At least ten counts were recorded for this clonotype. The chain uses TRBV5-1 and TRBJ2-1; D is undetermined. Germline values: CDR1 SGHRS, CDR2 YFSETQ. Trimming took 2 bases from V and 8 from J, leaving 11 bases between them. The length of the CDR3 is 13 residues. DNA for the CDR3: TGCGCCAGCAGCTTAATGGGGTCGGATGAGCAGTTCTTC. Amino acid sequence: CASSLMGSDEQFF.

This clonotype was counted ten times or more. The rearrangement links TRBV25-1 to TRBJ1-6, with a tentative D call TRBD1 (6 bases). The CDR3 is made up of 16 amino acids. V was cut by 1 base and J by 6 bases, with 13 bases left in between. Germline CDR1 reads MGHDK; CDR2 reads SYGVNS. CDR3 sequence: CASSEFGGQSNSPLHF. CDR3 nucleotide sequence: TGTGCCAGCAGTGAATTTGGGGGCCAGTCTAATTCACCCCTCCACTTT.

For this clonotype: The conserved phenylalanine or tryptophan is not found at the CDR3 terminus, so this likely reflects a read error. The chain employs TRBV12-3 or TRBV12-4 and TRBJ1-1, with 7 bases that match TRBD1. After removal of 5 bases from V and 10 bases from J, the junction contained 10 bases not matched to a gene. The CDR3 is 13 residues long. The CDR3 loop reads CASSLRQGGAAFN. The CDR3 nucleotides are TGTGCCAGCAGTCTACGACAGGGCGGAGCAGCTTTCAAT.

This clonotype was seen many times. The chain couples TRBV20-1 to TRBJ2-6; the D gene is possibly TRBD1 (5 bases). V was pared by 6 bases and J by 2 bases, with 20 bases between. The CDR3 is 17 residues long. Germline CDR1 DFQATT, CDR2 SNEGSKA (reference sequence). The CDR3: CSAPGIGQGAGANVLTF. CDR3 sequence (DNA): TGCAGTGCCCCCGGAATAGGTCAGGGTGCTGGGGCCAACGTCCTGACTTTC.

This clonotype has ten or more counts. The chain combines TRBV11-2 with TRBJ1-2, with D unresolved. Per the germline V gene, CDR1 is SGHAT and CDR2 is FQNNGV. The CDR3 contains 16 residues. V was cut by 0 bases and J by 9 bases, with 20 bases left in between. CDR3 DNA sequence: TGTGCCAGCAGCTTAGAAGGAGGACGTTTAAGTAGTAGCTACACCTTC. Its translation: CASSLEGGRLSSSYTF.

This clonotype was seen many times. This chain joins TRBV5-6 and TRBJ2-7; possibly TRBD1 for D (5 bases). V dropped 1 base and J dropped 1 base, with 9 bases sitting between them. The CDR3 runs 14 residues. CDR1 is SGHDT and CDR2 is YYEEEE in the germline V gene. The CDR3 region is CASSLMAGSYEQYF. The DNA of the CDR3 is TGTGCCAGCAGCTTGATGGCAGGGTCCTACGAGCAGTACTTC.

This clonotype has ten or more counts. CDR3 DNA: TGTGCCAGCAGCTTAGGACAGCTCTCCTACAATGAGCAGTTCTTC. Translating it yields CASSLGQLSYNEQFF. This chain links TRBV5-5 with TRBJ2-1, with D perhaps matching TRBD1 (6 bases). V was shortened by 2 bases and J by 0 bases, with 9 bases between the two germline ends. CDR1 is SGHKS, CDR2 YYEKEE, per germline (reference sequence). The CDR3 consists of 15 residues.

In this sample, this clonotype turned up many times. J is TRBJ2-5 and V is TRBV7-8; D gene unclear. This CDR3 has 14 amino acids. The germline V gene has CDR1 SGHVS and CDR2 FQNEAQ. V lost 7 bases to trimming and J lost 5 bases, with 17 bases between them. The CDR3 protein is CASTHGPGRETQYF. Written as DNA, the CDR3 is TGTGCCAGCACCCACGGGCCCGGGCGGGAGACCCAGTACTTC.

This clonotype was seen repeatedly, ten times or more. The genes are TRBV12-3 or TRBV12-4 and TRBJ1-1; D is perhaps TRBD1 (5 bases). The CDR3 has 13 amino acids. V was clipped by 3 bases and J by 6 bases, with 11 bases between them. Here the CDR3 reads CASSFGPGPEAFF. The CDR3 DNA is TGTGCCAGCAGTTTTGGTCCAGGGCCTGAAGCTTTCTTT.

This clonotype was counted at least ten times. The chain combines TRBV27 with TRBJ2-7; 8 nucleotides agree with TRBD2. Germline V lookup: CDR1 MNHEY, CDR2 SMNVEV (reference sequence). J lost 4 bases, V lost 6 bases, and 8 bases had no gene match. The CDR3 extends over 14 amino acids. CDR3 DNA sequence: TGTGCCAGCAGGCCCCTGGCGGGAGGTTACGAGCAGTACTTC. Protein sequence: CASRPLAGGYEQYF.